A single sample gave rise to the 30 T cell receptor beta chains below, sequenced in a study of neurological immune-mediated disorders. Using its own MiXCR run on the 5' RACE reads, TCRdb lists one record per CDR3 protein. The sample consists of around 33,000 distinct CDR3 sequences, roughly 7% of them appearing once. The sequencing input was PBMCs. These receptors were obtained from a woman in her 40s in good health.

This clonotype has ten or more counts. The J gene is TRBJ2-1, the V gene TRBV5-1; 7 nucleotides line up with TRBD2. The CDR3 consists of 12 residues. CDR1 is SGHRS, CDR2 YFSETQ, per germline. Trimming took 3 bases from V and 8 from J; bases not matched to a gene: 2. CDR3: CASSWGGHEQFF. As DNA, the CDR3 is TGCGCCAGCAGCTGGGGGGGACATGAGCAGTTCTTC.

This clonotype was detected many times. The chain uses TRBV3-1 and TRBJ2-2; no clear D. Germline CDR1 and CDR2: LGHDT and YNNKEL (reference sequence). The CDR3 sequence is 13 residues long. V was clipped by 3 bases and J by 5 bases, with 7 bases between them. For the CDR3, the DNA is TGTGCCAGCAGCCAGCGGAGAACCGGGGAGCTGTTTTTT. It codes for CASSQRRTGELFF.

This clonotype was detected many times. The chain is built from TRBV18 and TRBJ1-2; D is unresolved. CDR3 length: 14 amino acids. In germline, CDR1 is KGHSH, CDR2 LQKENI. V gave up 0 bases and J gave up 7 bases, with 12 bases separating them. Here the CDR3 reads CASSPPSRVGGYTF. CDR3 nucleotide sequence: TGTGCCAGCTCACCACCGTCGAGGGTGGGTGGCTACACCTTC. The full variable domain, completed using reference TRBV18 and TRBJ1-2, is NAGVMQNPRHLVRRRGQEARLRCSPMKGHSHVYWYRQLPEEGLKFMVYLQKENIIDESGMPKERFSAEFPKEGPSILRIQQVVRGDSAAYFCASSPPSRVGGYTFGSGTRLTVV.

The sample holds many counts of this clonotype. The chain recombines TRBV6-6 with TRBJ2-7, with 9 bases aligning to TRBD1. Germline values: CDR1 MNHNY, CDR2 SVGAGI (reference sequence). With V trimmed by 2 bases and J by 3 bases, 14 bases remained unmatched. The CDR3 contains 18 residues. CDR3 in DNA: TGTGCCAGCAGTTACGGGACAGGGTATGAGGTTAGCCTCTACGAGCAGTACTTC. This translates into CASSYGTGYEVSLYEQYF.

This clonotype was picked up many times. The chain is built from TRBV7-3 and TRBJ2-1, with unresolved D. V lost 4 bases to trimming and J lost 6 bases, with 7 bases between them. Germline CDR1 and CDR2: SGHTA and FQGTGA. The CDR3 runs to 12 residues. The DNA for the CDR3 is TGTGCCAGCAGCTATAGTGGCAATGAGCAGTTCTTC. Its translation is CASSYSGNEQFF.

This clonotype came up many times. CDR3: CASSLILASGNEQFF. CDR3 nucleotide sequence: TGCGCCAGCAGCTTAATACTAGCGTCGGGCAATGAGCAGTTCTTC. This chain links TRBV5-1 with TRBJ2-1; TRBD2 aligns across 7 bases. Germline trimming cut 2 bases from V and 6 bases from J; bases unmatched to any gene: 8. Germline CDR1 reads SGHRS; CDR2 reads YFSETQ. This CDR3 has 15 amino acids.

In this sample, this clonotype turned up many times. V is TRBV28 and J is TRBJ1-4; D is possibly TRBD1 (6 bases). This CDR3 comprises 14 residues. V lost 6 bases and J 7 bases, leaving 15 bases between the germline ends. Germline CDR1 and CDR2: MDHEN and SYDVKM. The CDR3 is CASRPQGKGEKLFF. In DNA, the CDR3 is TGTGCCAGCAGGCCACAGGGAAAGGGTGAAAAACTGTTTTTT.

The CDR3: CASTMGLYGYTF. The CDR3 bases are TGTGCCAGTACCATGGGGCTCTATGGCTACACCTTC. The chain couples TRBV19 to TRBJ1-2; D is possibly TRBD1 (5 bases). The CDR3 runs 12 residues. The V gene's germline CDR1 is LNHDA and CDR2 SQIVND (reference sequence). V gave up 7 bases and J gave up 4 bases, with 10 bases separating them.

This chain connects TRBV7-2 to TRBJ2-5; 10 bases map to TRBD1. Looked up from germline, CDR1 is SGHTA and CDR2 is FQGNSA. J gave up 5 bases and V 5 bases, and 14 bases lay outside the gene matches. This CDR3 is built from 17 residues. The CDR3 bases are TGTGCCAGCAGCCCTAGGTCGGGACAGGGGATCCGTGAGACCCAGTACTTC. As protein: CASSPRSGQGIRETQYF.

This clonotype was seen ten or more times. This sequence joins TRBV4-1 and TRBJ2-7, with 8 bases lining up with TRBD1. Germline V gene sequence: CDR1 MGHRA, CDR2 YSYEKL. V lost 5 bases and J lost 0; bases outside the gene matches: 6. The length of the CDR3 is 15 residues. The CDR3 DNA reads TGCGCCAGCAGCGAACTAGACAGGGGCTCCTACGAGCAGTACGTC. It specifies CASSELDRGSYEQYV.

This clonotype was observed many times. The chain recombines TRBV14 with TRBJ2-2; D unclear. V lost 5 bases to trimming and J lost 6 bases, with 22 bases between them. The CDR3 extends over 17 amino acids. Germline-derived CDR1 and CDR2 are SGHDN and FVKESK. CDR3 amino acids: CASSYQTSESDPGELFF. The CDR3 nucleotides are TGTGCCAGCAGCTACCAGACATCAGAGAGTGACCCCGGGGAGCTGTTTTTT.

Ten or more counts support this clonotype. The J gene is TRBJ2-3, the V gene TRBV9; 7 bases fit TRBD1. CDR3 length: 14 amino acids. Losses at the gene ends were 2 bases for V and 6 bases for J; bases not matched to a gene: 6. Germline V gives CDR1 SGDLS, CDR2 YYNGEE. Here the CDR3 reads CASSVSQGEDTQYF. For the CDR3, the DNA is TGTGCCAGCAGCGTCAGTCAGGGGGAGGATACGCAGTATTTT.

This clonotype was counted many times. CDR3 protein: CASSPERELAEQYF. The CDR3 nucleotides are TGTGCCAGCAGTCCCGAGCGGGAGCTGGCCGAGCAGTACTTC. The chain couples TRBV28 to TRBJ2-7; TRBD2 matches at 8 bases. The CDR3 contains 14 residues. Losses at the gene ends were 5 bases for V and 6 bases for J; bases not matched to a gene: 9. CDR1 is MDHEN and CDR2 is SYDVKM in the germline V gene.

This clonotype was counted ten times or more. This rearrangement joins TRBV9 to TRBJ2-5; D is possibly TRBD1 or TRBD2 (5 bases each). There are 15 residues in the CDR3. Germline CDR1 SGDLS, CDR2 YYNGEE. V shed 0 bases and J shed 1 base, with 10 bases lying between them. DNA for the CDR3: TGTGCCAGCAGCGTAGGAGGGACGTCCCAAGAGACCCAGTACTTC. It is translated as CASSVGGTSQETQYF. Full variable domain (rest looked up from reference TRBV9 and TRBJ2-5): DSGVTQTPKHLITATGQRVTLRCSPRSGDLSVYWYQQSLDQGLQFLIQYYNGEERAKGNILERFSAQQFPDLHSELNLSSLELGDSALYFCASSVGGTSQETQYFGPGTRLLVL.

This clonotype was recorded at least ten times. This chain uses TRBV13 with TRBJ2-3; 7 bases line up with TRBD2. There are 14 residues in the CDR3. Germline trimming cut 5 bases from V and 2 bases from J; bases unmatched to any gene: 4. Germline V gene sequence: CDR1 PRHDT, CDR2 FYEKMQ (reference sequence). The CDR3 is CASSQRGPTDTQYF. CDR3 sequence (DNA): TGTGCCAGCAGCCAGCGGGGTCCCACAGATACGCAGTATTTT. Together with reference TRBV13 and TRBJ2-3, the CDR3 gives the full variable domain: AAGVIQSPRHLIKEKRETATLKCYPIPRHDTVYWYQQGPGQDPQFLISFYEKMQSDKGSIPDRFSAQQFSDYHSELNMSSLELGDSALYFCASSQRGPTDTQYFGPGTRLTVL.

This clonotype was counted at least ten times. In DNA, the CDR3 is TGCAGTGCTAGAGAACAAGGGGGGGGGGCTGAAGCTTTCTTT. It is translated as CSAREQGGGAEAFF. This rearrangement joins TRBV20-1 to TRBJ1-1, with D tentatively TRBD1 (6 bases). V gave up 0 bases and J gave up 6 bases, with 14 bases separating them. The length of the CDR3 is 14 residues. CDR1 is DFQATT and CDR2 is SNEGSKA in the germline V gene (reference sequence).

This clonotype was counted at least ten times. The genes are TRBV4-1 and TRBJ2-5; the D gene could be TRBD1 or TRBD2 (5 bases each). Germline V gene lookup returns CDR1 MGHRA and CDR2 YSYEKL. This CDR3 comprises 13 residues. Trimming stripped 4 bases from V and 5 bases from J, with 11 bases between. This CDR3 reads CASSLGVRETQYF. The CDR3 DNA reads as TGCGCCAGCAGCCTGGGGGTTAGGGAGACCCAGTACTTC.

This clonotype was seen many times. J is TRBJ1-3 and V is TRBV7-9; no clear D. The CDR3 extends over 14 amino acids. Trimming left V 6 bases short and J 4 bases short, with 13 bases between. CDR1 and CDR2 (germline): SEHNR, FQNEAQ (reference sequence). CDR3 bases: TGTGCCAGCAGAGTTAGCACTTCCGGAAACACCATATATTTT. Encoded protein: CASRVSTSGNTIYF. Looking up the rest from reference TRBV7-9 and TRBJ1-3 gives the full variable domain: DTGVSQNPRHKITKRGQNVTFRCDPISEHNRLYWYRQTLGQGPEFLTYFQNEAQLEKSRLLSDRFSAERPKGSFSTLEIQRTEQGDSAMYLCASRVSTSGNTIYFGEGSWLTVV.

This clonotype was found many times. The chain carries TRBV5-6 and TRBJ2-5; D call uncertain. Germline V gives CDR1 SGHDT, CDR2 YYEEEE. V shed 2 bases and J shed 4 bases, with 6 bases lying between them. CDR3 size: 12 residues. The CDR3 sequence: CASSFLGETQYF. The CDR3 nucleotides are TGTGCCAGCAGCTTTCTGGGAGAGACCCAGTACTTC.

This clonotype was seen at least ten times. The chain employs TRBV10-2 and TRBJ1-4, with 9 bases that match TRBD1. Trimming removed 6 bases from V and 3 bases from J; junction bases left unmatched: 2. Germline CDR1 is WSHSY and CDR2 is SAAADI. The CDR3 consists of 14 residues. The CDR3 loop reads CASRGTGPNEKLFF. The DNA of the CDR3 is TGCGCCAGCAGGGGGACAGGGCCTAATGAAAAACTGTTTTTT.

This clonotype was recorded at least ten times. The chain uses TRBV4-2 and TRBJ2-1; 13 nucleotides align to TRBD2. Germline V gives CDR1 LGHNA, CDR2 YNFKEQ. The CDR3 has 20 amino acids. The V and J ends lost 3 bases and 0 bases, in that order; junction bases with no gene match: 11. DNA of the CDR3: TGTGCCAGCAGCCAGGCCGGGACTAGCGGGACAGTGAGCTCCTACAATGAGCAGTTCTTC. Its protein product is CASSQAGTSGTVSSYNEQFF.

This clonotype came up many times. CDR3 sequence (DNA): TGCAGTGGGTGGGACGCGGCTAACTATGGCTACACCTTC. It encodes CSGWDAANYGYTF. This chain links TRBV20-1 with TRBJ1-2, with D perhaps matching TRBD1 (5 bases). Germline V gene lookup returns CDR1 DFQATT and CDR2 SNEGSKA (reference sequence). V was shortened by 7 bases and J by 0 bases, with 12 bases between the two germline ends. There are 13 residues in the CDR3.

This clonotype was seen repeatedly, ten times or more. V gene TRBV7-2 combines with J gene TRBJ2-1; no reliable D call. Germline V gene lookup returns CDR1 SGHTA and CDR2 FQGNSA. V dropped 7 bases and J dropped 1 base, with 14 bases sitting between them. The CDR3 has 15 residues. The CDR3 bases are TGTGCCAGCACCGTTCACAGCTCTTCCTACAATGAGCAGTTCTTC. This gives the protein CASTVHSSSYNEQFF.

This clonotype was counted at least ten times. The genes are TRBV12-5 and TRBJ2-7; D is undetermined. The V gene lost 1 base and the J gene lost 3 bases, with 4 bases spanning the gap. The CDR3 is 12 residues long. Germline assignment: CDR1 LGHNT and CDR2 FRNRAP. The CDR3 loop is CASGLGSYEQYV. In nucleotides, the CDR3 is TGTGCTAGTGGTTTGGGCAGCTACGAGCAGTACGTC.

This clonotype was seen ten or more times. The CDR3 DNA sequence: TGTGCCAGCAGCCGACAGGGCGGGAGCAAAGAGACCCAGTACTTC. This translates into CASSRQGGSKETQYF. The chain links TRBV28 to TRBJ2-5, with D possibly called TRBD1 or TRBD2 (7 bases each). Germline assignment: CDR1 MDHEN and CDR2 SYDVKM. The V end was cut by 6 bases, the J end by 3 bases, with 17 bases between. The CDR3 has 15 amino acids. The whole variable domain, remainder taken from reference TRBV28 and TRBJ2-5, is DVKVTQSSRYLVKRTGEKVFLECVQDMDHENMFWYRQDPGLGLRLIYFSYDVKMKEKGDIPEGYSVSREKKERFSLILESASTNQTSMYLCASSRQGGSKETQYFGPGTRLLVL.

Turning to this clonotype: One end of the junction fails to match germline, which may point to a read error. This chain connects TRBV6-5 to TRBJ2-5; D remains unclear. The germline CDR1 and CDR2 sequences are MNHEY and SVGAGI. The CDR3 totals 14 residues. The CDR3 here is CASSYSSPQETRYF. CDR3 nucleotide sequence: TGTGCCAGCAGTTACTCTAGCCCTCAAGAGACCCGGTACTTC.

This clonotype was found many times. CDR3 protein: CASSEGGIESGYTF. The DNA for the CDR3 is TGTGCCAGCAGTGAGGGAGGCATCGAGTCCGGCTACACCTTC. The genes are TRBV25-1 and TRBJ1-2; D gene uncertain. This CDR3 contains 14 residues. The germline V gene encodes CDR1 MGHDK and CDR2 SYGVNS. Trimming pared 3 bases from V and 8 bases from J, leaving 16 bases between.

This clonotype came up many times. This sequence joins TRBV29-1 and TRBJ2-1, with a weak D call TRBD1 (5 bases). The V end lost 4 bases, the J end lost 3 bases, and 10 bases lay between the germline ends. Germline assignment: CDR1 SQVTM and CDR2 ANQGSEA. This CDR3 region has 13 residues. CDR3 protein: CSVARTSYNEQFF. DNA of the CDR3: TGCAGCGTTGCCAGGACAAGCTACAATGAGCAGTTCTTC.

This clonotype has ten or more counts. The chain has TRBV7-8 and TRBJ1-5, with no clear D. Germline V gene lookup returns CDR1 SGHVS and CDR2 FQNEAQ. The CDR3 is 17 amino acids. Trimming took 3 bases from V and 3 from J, leaving 18 bases between them. CDR3 region: CASSLSLQQRPNQPQHF. Here the CDR3 DNA reads TGTGCCAGCAGCTTGAGCCTACAACAGCGGCCCAATCAGCCCCAGCATTTT. Drawing the rest from reference TRBV7-8 and TRBJ1-5, the complete variable domain is GAGVSQSPRYKVAKRGQDVALRCDPISGHVSLFWYQQALGQGPEFLTYFQNEAQLDKSGLPSDRFFAERPEGSVSTLKIQRTQQEDSAVYLCASSLSLQQRPNQPQHFGDGTRLSIL.

This clonotype was picked up many times. The gene calls are TRBV5-1 and TRBJ2-1; the D gene is possibly TRBD2 (6 bases). In germline, CDR1 is SGHRS, CDR2 YFSETQ. The CDR3 sequence is 14 residues long. The V end lost 1 base, the J end lost 3 bases, and 8 bases lay between the germline ends. As DNA, the CDR3 is TGCGCCAGCAGCTTGATAGCGGTCTACAATGAGCAGTTCTTC. It encodes CASSLIAVYNEQFF. The entire variable domain, with the rest obtained from reference TRBV5-1 and TRBJ2-1, is as follows: KAGVTQTPRYLIKTRGQQVTLSCSPISGHRSVSWYQQTPGQGLQFLFEYFSETQRNKGNFPGRFSGRQFSNSRSEMNVSTLELGDSALYLCASSLIAVYNEQFFGPGTRLTVL.